The 30 T cell receptor beta chains below come from one sample, sequenced in a study of shared clonotypes between healthy human individuals. Clones were read by immunoSEQ multiplex PCR, and TCRdb kept only the in-frame ones, dropping some. The sample contains over a million clones, roughly 95% of which appear only once. The sequenced sample consisted of naive CD4+ T cells sorted from blood. Noted subset: CD45RA+ positively selected. These receptors all stem from a man aged 25 to 40 in good health.

The chain is built from TRBV6-1 and TRBJ1-1; the D is unclear. Germline CDR1 reads MNHNS; CDR2 reads SASEGT. This CDR3 is 12 amino acids long. V shed 2 bases and J shed 7 bases, with 8 bases lying between them. The CDR3 DNA reads TGTGCCAGCAGTGAAAAGGGTGATGAAGCTTTCTTT. Amino acid sequence: CASSEKGDEAFF.

This clone has just one count. One junction end disagrees with the germline gene, perhaps due to a read error. Other DNA sequences within the sample encode an identical CDR3. The V gene is TRBV6-5, the J gene TRBJ1-1; D may be TRBD1 (5 bases). Germline values: CDR1 MNHEY, CDR2 SVGAGI. The CDR3 is made up of 14 amino acids. The CDR3 region is CASSPVAGNTEAFF. CDR3 bases: TGTGCCAGCAGTCCCGTGGCAGGGAACACTGAAGCCTTCTTT.

The chain recombines TRBV6-1 with TRBJ2-3; 10 bases are a match to TRBD2. The trim removed 2 bases at V and 6 bases at J, leaving 11 bases unmatched. Germline V gives CDR1 MNHNS, CDR2 SASEGT. The CDR3 runs 17 residues. DNA of the CDR3: TGTGCCAGCAGTGAAACTGGGCTAGCGGGAGTATCGGATACGCAGTATTTT. Its translation: CASSETGLAGVSDTQYF.

J is TRBJ2-7 and V is TRBV18, with TRBD1 matching over 9 bases. V was clipped by 2 bases and J by 6 bases; unmatched bases: 11. The CDR3 is 16 residues long. Germline CDR1 and CDR2: KGHSH and LQKENI. Here the CDR3 DNA reads TGTGCCAGCTCACCAGGCATCAGGGACAGGGAAGGCGAGCAGTACTTC. Protein sequence: CASSPGIRDREGEQYF.

The J gene is TRBJ2-3, the V gene TRBV7-3; D is unclear. CDR1 and CDR2 from the germline V gene are SGHTA and FQGTGA. Between the trimmed V and J ends, which lost 1 base and 1 base, there was a span of 6 bases. The CDR3 has 14 residues. CDR3 sequence reads: CASSLIPRTDTQYF. Written as DNA, the CDR3 is TGTGCCAGCAGCTTAATTCCTCGCACAGATACGCAGTATTTT.

This clone has only one observation. The chain recombines TRBV9 with TRBJ2-2; 9 bases align to TRBD2. The trim removed 4 bases at V and 4 bases at J, leaving 5 bases unmatched. CDR3 size: 15 residues. The germline V gene encodes CDR1 SGDLS and CDR2 YYNGEE. CDR3 sequence (DNA): TGTGCCAGCAGCCTCGGGACTAGCTCCACCGGGGAGCTGTTTTTT. Translating it yields CASSLGTSSTGELFF.

The rearrangement joins TRBV4-1 to TRBJ2-1; TRBD2 matches 11 bases. Trimming at V came to 4 bases and at J to 8 bases, leaving 10 bases not matched to a gene. The CDR3 spans 16 residues. The V gene's germline CDR1 is MGHRA and CDR2 YSYEKL. CDR3 nucleotide sequence: TGCGCCAGCAGCCGTATGCCGGGACTAGCGGACGATGAGCAGTTCTTC. Its protein is CASSRMPGLADDEQFF.

Of note for this clone: Other nucleotide sequences in the sample specify the same CDR3. V gene TRBV18 combines with J gene TRBJ2-5; 11 bases are a match to TRBD2. Germline CDR1 reads KGHSH; CDR2 reads LQKENI. Trimming cost V 1 base and J 1 base; bases outside gene matches: 2. There are 16 residues in the CDR3. The CDR3 coding sequence is TGTGCCAGCTCACCACTAGCGGGAGGGAGCCAAGAGACCCAGTACTTC. Its translation: CASSPLAGGSQETQYF.

The chain is built from TRBV2 and TRBJ2-1; D ambiguous. The V and J ends lost 4 bases and 7 bases respectively, with 8 bases between them. There are 12 residues in the CDR3. Germline V gene lookup returns CDR1 SNHLY and CDR2 FYNNEI. CDR3 coding DNA: TGTGCCAGCAGTGTTATACGGAATGAGCAGTTCTTC. Amino acids: CASSVIRNEQFF. Variable domain in full (rest from reference TRBV2 and TRBJ2-1): EPEVTQTPSHQVTQMGQEVILRCVPISNHLYFYWYRQILGQKVEFLVSFYNNEISEKSEIFDDQFSVERPDGSNFTLKIRSTKLEDSAMYFCASSVIRNEQFFGPGTRLTVL.

The V and J genes are TRBV28 and TRBJ2-3, with 10 bases identical to TRBD2. The CDR3 extends over 15 amino acids. CDR1 and CDR2 from the germline V gene are MDHEN and SYDVKM. V trimming: 2 bases; J trimming: 4 bases; junction bases outside the gene matches: 3. The CDR3 protein is CASSLRAGGADTQYF. In DNA form, the CDR3 reads TGTGCCAGCAGTTTAAGAGCGGGAGGGGCAGATACGCAGTATTTT.

As for this clone: This sample includes further DNA sequences coding for the same CDR3. This chain connects TRBV9 to TRBJ1-1; a possible D gene is TRBD1 (6 bases). With 2 bases removed from V and 3 bases from J, the gap between germline ends came to 14 bases. The CDR3 runs 15 residues. Germline CDR1 SGDLS, CDR2 YYNGEE. CDR3 sequence reads: CASSVLQGGDTEAFF. The CDR3 nucleotides are TGTGCCAGCAGCGTTTTACAGGGAGGAGACACTGAAGCTTTCTTT. The whole variable domain, filled in from reference TRBV9 and TRBJ1-1, reads DSGVTQTPKHLITATGQRVTLRCSPRSGDLSVYWYQQSLDQGLQFLIQYYNGEERAKGNILERFSAQQFPDLHSELNLSSLELGDSALYFCASSVLQGGDTEAFFGQGTRLTVV.

The gene calls are TRBV5-1 and TRBJ1-4, with TRBD1 as a possible D gene (5 bases). The V end was cut by 5 bases, the J end by 1 base, with 9 bases between. Germline CDR1 is SGHRS and CDR2 is YFSETQ. The CDR3 extends over 14 amino acids. The CDR3 bases are TGCGCCAGCAGGGACCAGGGAACTAATGAAAAACTGTTTTTT. It translates to CASRDQGTNEKLFF.

The J gene is TRBJ2-1, the V gene TRBV6-6; 9 bases are a match to TRBD1. Germline V gives CDR1 MNHNY, CDR2 SVGAGI (reference sequence). This CDR3 contains 15 residues. V was clipped by 5 bases and J by 8 bases; unmatched bases: 10. The CDR3 region is CASSQTGTGYDEQFF. Here the CDR3 DNA reads TGTGCCAGCAGTCAGACCGGGACAGGGTACGATGAGCAGTTCTTC.

The genes are TRBV28 and TRBJ1-2, with D possibly matching TRBD1 (6 bases). CDR3 size: 13 residues. Trimming stripped 8 bases from V and 7 bases from J, with 17 bases between. Germline V gene lookup returns CDR1 MDHEN and CDR2 SYDVKM. This CDR3 is CASGLRGSFGYTF. CDR3 coding DNA: TGTGCCAGCGGACTGAGGGGGTCGTTTGGCTACACCTTC.

The chain combines TRBV5-1 with TRBJ2-7; TRBD2 matches 12 bases. This CDR3 has 18 amino acids. Germline CDR1 reads SGHRS; CDR2 reads YFSETQ. V dropped 0 bases and J dropped 1; count of bases not matched to a gene: 8. The CDR3 DNA follows: TGCGCCAGCAGCTTGGGGAGGCGACTAGCGGGAGCATCCTACGAGCAGTACTTC. Residues: CASSLGRRLAGASYEQYF.

CDR3 nucleotide sequence: TGTGCCAGCAGCTTAGTCCGGGAAGTACGCAATCAGCCCCAGCATTTT. It codes for CASSLVREVRNQPQHF. The chain carries TRBV7-8 and TRBJ1-5, with no clear D. This CDR3 contains 16 residues. Germline CDR1 is SGHVS and CDR2 is FQNEAQ. V was clipped by 1 base and J by 2 bases, with 12 bases between them.

The rearrangement links TRBV4-2 to TRBJ2-3; D is ambiguous. The germline V and J ends were trimmed by 0 bases and 1 base, with 11 bases remaining between them. CDR1 LGHNA and CDR2 YNFKEQ come from the germline V gene. The CDR3 is 16 residues long. In nucleotides, the CDR3 is TGTGCCAGCAGCCAAGACGAGAACTTGGGCACAGATACGCAGTATTTT. This sequence encodes CASSQDENLGTDTQYF.

This rearrangement joins TRBV18 to TRBJ2-5, with 8 bases that match TRBD1. The CDR3 loop spans 16 amino acids. The trim removed 2 bases at V and 2 bases at J, leaving 7 bases unmatched. Germline loops: CDR1 KGHSH, CDR2 LQKENI. The CDR3 DNA reads TGTGCCAGCTCACCAAGGGACGGGACAGGACAAGAGACCCAGTACTTC. It is translated as CASSPRDGTGQETQYF.

Remarks on this clone: Different DNA sequences within this sample yield the same CDR3. This chain joins TRBV5-1 and TRBJ2-3; TRBD2 agrees at 9 bases. The CDR3 extends over 16 amino acids. The ends lost 2 bases at V and 0 bases at J; junction bases unmatched: 4. The germline V gene encodes CDR1 SGHRS and CDR2 YFSETQ. The CDR3 reads CASSLVAGVSTDTQYF. The CDR3 region has the DNA TGCGCCAGCAGCTTAGTAGCGGGAGTGAGCACAGATACGCAGTATTTT.

V is TRBV7-2 and J is TRBJ2-3; D unresolved. The ends were cut back, 5 bases at V and 1 base at J, with 10 bases in the middle. The CDR3 covers 14 residues. From germline, CDR1 is SGHTA and CDR2 FQGNSA. The DNA for the CDR3 is TGTGCCAGCAGCATTGGGATCCGCACAGATACGCAGTATTTT. Translating it yields CASSIGIRTDTQYF. The whole variable domain, filled in from reference TRBV7-2 and TRBJ2-3, reads GAGVSQSPSNKVTEKGKDVELRCDPISGHTALYWYRQSLGQGLEFLIYFQGNSAPDKSGLPSDRFSAERTGGSVSTLTIQRTQQEDSAVYLCASSIGIRTDTQYFGPGTRLTVL.

The chain employs TRBV7-2 and TRBJ1-5; 8 nucleotides align to TRBD1. Germline V gives CDR1 SGHTA, CDR2 FQGNSA. V was clipped by 5 bases and J by 11 bases; unmatched bases: 14. The CDR3 has 15 residues. The CDR3 is CASSTRTGTRGAQHF. In DNA form, the CDR3 reads TGTGCCAGCAGCACTCGGACAGGGACCCGGGGGGCCCAGCATTTT.

The chain joins TRBV7-2 to TRBJ2-7; 7 bases align to TRBD1. With V trimmed by 5 bases and J by 2 bases, 6 bases remained unmatched. This CDR3 region has 14 residues. Germline assignment: CDR1 SGHTA and CDR2 FQGNSA. This chain's CDR3 is CASSRKGQTYEQYF. The CDR3 DNA reads TGTGCCAGCAGCCGGAAGGGACAGACCTACGAGCAGTACTTC.

This clone was counted once. The chain links TRBV5-1 to TRBJ2-1; a possible D gene is TRBD2 (6 bases). Trimming pared 0 bases from V and 6 bases from J, leaving 25 bases between. This CDR3 spans 19 amino acids. Germline-derived CDR1 and CDR2 are SGHRS and YFSETQ. CDR3: CASSLAIGRGGSVPNEQFF. DNA for the CDR3: TGCGCCAGCAGCTTGGCCATAGGGCGGGGAGGTTCAGTCCCCAATGAGCAGTTCTTC.

The chain joins TRBV11-3 to TRBJ2-3; a weak D match, TRBD2 (6 bases). The V end lost 5 bases, the J end lost 0 bases, and 12 bases lay between the germline ends. CDR1 and CDR2 (germline): SGHNT, YENEEA. This CDR3 region has 15 residues. CDR3 in amino acids: CASSHGGVSTDTQYF. DNA for the CDR3: TGTGCCAGCAGCCACGGCGGGGTGAGCACAGATACGCAGTATTTT.

The V call is TRBV11-2, the J call TRBJ2-1, with 10 bases aligning to TRBD2. The junction had 9 bases not matched to a gene; V was cut back by 1 base and J by 6 bases. CDR3 length equals 17 residues. Germline values: CDR1 SGHAT, CDR2 FQNNGV. The CDR3 coding sequence is TGTGCCAGCAGCTTAGCGGTCCGGCCTAGCGGGAGCAATGAGCAGTTCTTC. Translating it yields CASSLAVRPSGSNEQFF.

The rearrangement links TRBV5-1 to TRBJ2-3, with D tentatively TRBD2 (6 bases). The germline V and J ends were trimmed by 6 bases and 2 bases, with 16 bases remaining between them. Germline values: CDR1 SGHRS, CDR2 YFSETQ. The CDR3 is 15 amino acids. The CDR3 sequence is CASKQEGGNTDTQYF. The CDR3 nucleotides are TGCGCCAGCAAACAGGAGGGCGGGAACACAGATACGCAGTATTTT.

Written as DNA, the CDR3 is TGTGCCAGCAGCTTGACCAGCCAAGAGACCCAGTACTTC. Encoded protein: CASSLTSQETQYF. The chain carries TRBV5-5 and TRBJ2-5; D gene ambiguous. This CDR3 contains 13 residues. V dropped 1 base and J dropped 1 base, with 5 bases sitting between them. CDR1 is SGHKS, CDR2 YYEKEE, per germline (reference sequence).

J is TRBJ1-1 and V is TRBV29-1; D not resolved. The CDR3 extends over 16 amino acids. Trimming took off 0 bases at V and 2 bases at J, with 16 bases between the two ends. The germline V gene encodes CDR1 SQVTM and CDR2 ANQGSEA. The CDR3, as DNA: TGCAGCGTTGAAGAGGGTTTTCGGGGAAAAAACACTGAAGCTTTCTTT. Its translation: CSVEEGFRGKNTEAFF.

The chain links TRBV7-2 to TRBJ2-7; the D gene is possibly TRBD1 (6 bases). Germline loops: CDR1 SGHTA, CDR2 FQGNSA. The CDR3 totals 15 residues. Deletions cut 1 base from V and 3 bases from J, with 13 bases between. CDR3 sequence: CASSLEPGEIYEQYF. For the CDR3, the DNA is TGTGCCAGCAGCTTAGAGCCAGGGGAGATCTACGAGCAGTACTTC.

J is TRBJ2-4 and V is TRBV30, with 8 bases fitting TRBD1. Unmatched junction bases numbered 4, after V lost 8 bases and J lost 1 base. The CDR3 is made up of 13 amino acids. The germline V gene has CDR1 GTSNPN and CDR2 SVGIG (reference sequence). The CDR3 DNA is TGTGCCGTGGACAGGGCGGCCAAAAACATTCAGTACTTC. Translation gives CAVDRAAKNIQYF.